A selection of T cell receptor beta chains follows, all from one sample in a study of T-cell memory formation after mild COVID-19. MiXCR, run by TCRdb on the 5' RACE reads, gives a single entry per CDR3 protein. In the table there are 150,000 to 200,000 distinct CDR3 sequences, over 20% of which are singletons. Sequencing was performed on PBMCs or a T cell subset sorted from them (not recorded which). The origin of the receptors is an adult woman who had mild COVID-19 (a few samples of this study predate the infection). Cell type and time point are not known. Both conserved end residues are part of each CDR3. D genes are given only for firm matches. Part of the rows lack a size; the others show once, few, many or a class for expanded clones.

v_call: TRBV14; d_call: TRBD1; j_call: TRBJ1-1; clone_size: many; cdr3_nt: TGTGCCAGCAGGCCCGGGACAGGGAGCACTGAAGCTTTCTTT; cdr3_aa: CASRPGTGSTEAFF
v_call: TRBV11-2; d_call: TRBD1; j_call: TRBJ1-4; clone_size: few; cdr3_nt: TGTGCCAGCAGCTTGGGACAGCATTATTTGGAAAAACTGTTTTTT; cdr3_aa: CASSLGQHYLEKLFF
v_call: TRBV27; d_call: -; j_call: TRBJ2-7; clone_size: few; cdr3_nt: TGTGCCAGCAGACTAGACAGTACCTACGAGCAGTACTTC; cdr3_aa: CASRLDSTYEQYF
v_call: TRBV10-3; d_call: TRBD1; j_call: TRBJ2-3; clone_size: few; cdr3_nt: TGTGCCATCAGAGACAGGGGGCTGACAGATACGCAGTATTTT; cdr3_aa: CAIRDRGLTDTQYF
v_call: TRBV9; d_call: -; j_call: TRBJ2-1; clone_size: -; cdr3_nt: TGTGCCAGCAGCGTCGGTGACAGAGACTACAATGAGCAGTTCTTC; cdr3_aa: CASSVGDRDYNEQFF
v_call: TRBV19; d_call: TRBD2; j_call: TRBJ2-1; clone_size: -; cdr3_nt: TGTGCCAGTAGTATGGGACTAGCAGGTCAAAATGAGCAGTTCTTC; cdr3_aa: CASSMGLAGQNEQFF
v_call: TRBV7-9; d_call: -; j_call: TRBJ1-1; clone_size: -; cdr3_nt: TGTGCCAGCAGCTTGACCCAGGGTGGCACTGAAGCTTTCTTT; cdr3_aa: CASSLTQGGTEAFF
v_call: TRBV7-9; d_call: TRBD2; j_call: TRBJ2-1; clone_size: -; cdr3_nt: TGTGCCAGCAGCTTAGCTCGGACTAGCGGGAAGGGAGACAATGAGCAGTTCTTC; cdr3_aa: CASSLARTSGKGDNEQFF
v_call: TRBV16; d_call: -; j_call: TRBJ2-7; clone_size: once; cdr3_nt: TGTGCCAGCAGCCACGCCTTAGGTGACTACGAGCAGTACTTC; cdr3_aa: CASSHALGDYEQYF
v_call: TRBV11-2; d_call: -; j_call: TRBJ2-7; clone_size: -; cdr3_nt: TGTGCCAGCAGACCCGCCGGGCAGGGAAACTACGAGCAGTACTTC; cdr3_aa: CASRPAGQGNYEQYF
v_call: TRBV12-5; d_call: -; j_call: TRBJ2-7; clone_size: few; cdr3_nt: TGTGCTAGTGGTTTGGTACTTGGGATCGCTCTCTACGAGCAGTACTTC; cdr3_aa: CASGLVLGIALYEQYF
v_call: TRBV5-1; d_call: -; j_call: TRBJ2-3; clone_size: -; cdr3_nt: TGCGCCAGCAGCTTGGGTCCAGGGGGGGCAGATACGCAGTATTTT; cdr3_aa: CASSLGPGGADTQYF
v_call: TRBV30; d_call: -; j_call: TRBJ2-7; clone_size: few; cdr3_nt: TGTGCCTGGAGTGTGGGGCCATTGGCCTTATCATCCTACGAGCAGTACTTC; cdr3_aa: CAWSVGPLALSSYEQYF
v_call: TRBV29-1; d_call: -; j_call: TRBJ2-7; clone_size: -; cdr3_nt: TGCAGCGTTGTTCCCAGGGTCTCCAGCTCCTACGAGCAGTACTTC; cdr3_aa: CSVVPRVSSSYEQYF
v_call: TRBV25-1; d_call: TRBD1; j_call: TRBJ2-7; clone_size: -; cdr3_nt: TGTGCCAGCAGTGAGAGAACAGGGGGTTGGCTAGCCTACGAGCAGTACTTC; cdr3_aa: CASSERTGGWLAYEQYF
v_call: TRBV19; d_call: -; j_call: TRBJ2-1; clone_size: -; cdr3_nt: TGTGCCAGTATTCTCCGGGATATACGCCGAATGATGCAGTTCTTC; cdr3_aa: CASILRDIRRMMQFF
v_call: TRBV7-6; d_call: TRBD1; j_call: TRBJ2-1; clone_size: -; cdr3_nt: TGTGCCAGCAGCCTTCCGCGGACAGGAGCCTACAATGAGCAGTTCTTC; cdr3_aa: CASSLPRTGAYNEQFF
v_call: TRBV27; d_call: -; j_call: TRBJ2-1; clone_size: -; cdr3_nt: TGTGCCAGCAGTTGGGAACTGGGGGGCATAAACTCCCAGTTCTTC; cdr3_aa: CASSWELGGINSQFF
v_call: TRBV7-9; d_call: -; j_call: TRBJ1-5; clone_size: -; cdr3_nt: TGTGCCAGCAGCCTATCAGGGAACAATCAGCCCCAGCATTTT; cdr3_aa: CASSLSGNNQPQHF
v_call: TRBV12-3/TRBV12-4; d_call: -; j_call: TRBJ2-3; clone_size: -; cdr3_nt: TGTGCCAGCGGGAGCCCTAGCACAGATACGCAGTATTTT; cdr3_aa: CASGSPSTDTQYF
v_call: TRBV5-1; d_call: -; j_call: TRBJ2-1; clone_size: many; cdr3_nt: TGCGCCAGCCGGGACACTCACAATGAGCAGTTCTTC; cdr3_aa: CASRDTHNEQFF
v_call: TRBV7-9; d_call: -; j_call: TRBJ2-7; clone_size: few; cdr3_nt: TGTGCCAGCACCGTGGGAAGGGGACTGGTCGAACTCGAGCAGTACTTC; cdr3_aa: CASTVGRGLVELEQYF
v_call: TRBV6-4; d_call: TRBD2; j_call: TRBJ2-1; clone_size: -; cdr3_nt: TGTGCCAGCAGCCCTCAACCGGGACTAGCCTACAATGAGCAGTTCTTC; cdr3_aa: CASSPQPGLAYNEQFF
v_call: TRBV7-9; d_call: TRBD2; j_call: TRBJ2-3; clone_size: few; cdr3_nt: TGTGCCAGCCTCAGCATTGTGGGGGGGGAAGATACGCAGTATTTT; cdr3_aa: CASLSIVGGEDTQYF
v_call: TRBV15; d_call: -; j_call: TRBJ1-5; clone_size: once; cdr3_nt: TGTGCCACCGGGGAGGGCAATCAGCCCCAGCATTTT; cdr3_aa: CATGEGNQPQHF
v_call: TRBV7-9; d_call: TRBD1; j_call: TRBJ2-3; clone_size: -; cdr3_nt: TGTGCCAGCAGCCCAATCCCCGGACAGGGGGCCCGAGAGGATACGCAGTATTTT; cdr3_aa: CASSPIPGQGAREDTQYF
v_call: TRBV6-5; d_call: -; j_call: TRBJ2-2; clone_size: -; cdr3_nt: TGTGCCAGCAGTTATTGGGGGATCACCGGGGAGCTGTTTTTT; cdr3_aa: CASSYWGITGELFF
v_call: TRBV3-1; d_call: -; j_call: TRBJ2-2; clone_size: -; cdr3_nt: TGTGCCAGCAGCCAGGAGACGCCCGCGAACACCGGGGAGCTGTTTTTT; cdr3_aa: CASSQETPANTGELFF
v_call: TRBV12-3/TRBV12-4; d_call: TRBD2; j_call: TRBJ2-1; clone_size: -; cdr3_nt: TGTGCCAGCAGTTTAGGGGCTAGCGGGAGTGGTGAGCAGTTCTTC; cdr3_aa: CASSLGASGSGEQFF